The entry below describes one TCR beta chain. This specimen belongs to a study of shared clonotypes between healthy human individuals. The repertoire was sequenced with immunoSEQ multiplex PCR; TCRdb's copy has only in-frame clones and lacks some. The data hold 2 million to 2.5 million clones, with about 92% observed a single time. Naive CD8 cells were CD45RO-negative, positively selected for CCR7, excluding terminally differentiated effector memory CD45RA+ cells. The receptor's source is a man younger than 30 in good health. Some clones in this sample may be carry-over from other donors' samples. The sample comprised naive CD8+ T cells from PBMCs.

In DNA form, the CDR3 reads TGTGCCATCAGTGAGTCGAGACAGATTAGCTCCTACAATGAGCAGTTCTTC. It specifies CAISESRQISSYNEQFF. V is TRBV10-3 and J is TRBJ2-1; a weak D match, TRBD1 (5 bases). CDR1 and CDR2 from the germline V gene are ENHRY and SYGVKD. The CDR3 has 17 residues. Trimming pared 0 bases from V and 0 bases from J, leaving 12 bases between.